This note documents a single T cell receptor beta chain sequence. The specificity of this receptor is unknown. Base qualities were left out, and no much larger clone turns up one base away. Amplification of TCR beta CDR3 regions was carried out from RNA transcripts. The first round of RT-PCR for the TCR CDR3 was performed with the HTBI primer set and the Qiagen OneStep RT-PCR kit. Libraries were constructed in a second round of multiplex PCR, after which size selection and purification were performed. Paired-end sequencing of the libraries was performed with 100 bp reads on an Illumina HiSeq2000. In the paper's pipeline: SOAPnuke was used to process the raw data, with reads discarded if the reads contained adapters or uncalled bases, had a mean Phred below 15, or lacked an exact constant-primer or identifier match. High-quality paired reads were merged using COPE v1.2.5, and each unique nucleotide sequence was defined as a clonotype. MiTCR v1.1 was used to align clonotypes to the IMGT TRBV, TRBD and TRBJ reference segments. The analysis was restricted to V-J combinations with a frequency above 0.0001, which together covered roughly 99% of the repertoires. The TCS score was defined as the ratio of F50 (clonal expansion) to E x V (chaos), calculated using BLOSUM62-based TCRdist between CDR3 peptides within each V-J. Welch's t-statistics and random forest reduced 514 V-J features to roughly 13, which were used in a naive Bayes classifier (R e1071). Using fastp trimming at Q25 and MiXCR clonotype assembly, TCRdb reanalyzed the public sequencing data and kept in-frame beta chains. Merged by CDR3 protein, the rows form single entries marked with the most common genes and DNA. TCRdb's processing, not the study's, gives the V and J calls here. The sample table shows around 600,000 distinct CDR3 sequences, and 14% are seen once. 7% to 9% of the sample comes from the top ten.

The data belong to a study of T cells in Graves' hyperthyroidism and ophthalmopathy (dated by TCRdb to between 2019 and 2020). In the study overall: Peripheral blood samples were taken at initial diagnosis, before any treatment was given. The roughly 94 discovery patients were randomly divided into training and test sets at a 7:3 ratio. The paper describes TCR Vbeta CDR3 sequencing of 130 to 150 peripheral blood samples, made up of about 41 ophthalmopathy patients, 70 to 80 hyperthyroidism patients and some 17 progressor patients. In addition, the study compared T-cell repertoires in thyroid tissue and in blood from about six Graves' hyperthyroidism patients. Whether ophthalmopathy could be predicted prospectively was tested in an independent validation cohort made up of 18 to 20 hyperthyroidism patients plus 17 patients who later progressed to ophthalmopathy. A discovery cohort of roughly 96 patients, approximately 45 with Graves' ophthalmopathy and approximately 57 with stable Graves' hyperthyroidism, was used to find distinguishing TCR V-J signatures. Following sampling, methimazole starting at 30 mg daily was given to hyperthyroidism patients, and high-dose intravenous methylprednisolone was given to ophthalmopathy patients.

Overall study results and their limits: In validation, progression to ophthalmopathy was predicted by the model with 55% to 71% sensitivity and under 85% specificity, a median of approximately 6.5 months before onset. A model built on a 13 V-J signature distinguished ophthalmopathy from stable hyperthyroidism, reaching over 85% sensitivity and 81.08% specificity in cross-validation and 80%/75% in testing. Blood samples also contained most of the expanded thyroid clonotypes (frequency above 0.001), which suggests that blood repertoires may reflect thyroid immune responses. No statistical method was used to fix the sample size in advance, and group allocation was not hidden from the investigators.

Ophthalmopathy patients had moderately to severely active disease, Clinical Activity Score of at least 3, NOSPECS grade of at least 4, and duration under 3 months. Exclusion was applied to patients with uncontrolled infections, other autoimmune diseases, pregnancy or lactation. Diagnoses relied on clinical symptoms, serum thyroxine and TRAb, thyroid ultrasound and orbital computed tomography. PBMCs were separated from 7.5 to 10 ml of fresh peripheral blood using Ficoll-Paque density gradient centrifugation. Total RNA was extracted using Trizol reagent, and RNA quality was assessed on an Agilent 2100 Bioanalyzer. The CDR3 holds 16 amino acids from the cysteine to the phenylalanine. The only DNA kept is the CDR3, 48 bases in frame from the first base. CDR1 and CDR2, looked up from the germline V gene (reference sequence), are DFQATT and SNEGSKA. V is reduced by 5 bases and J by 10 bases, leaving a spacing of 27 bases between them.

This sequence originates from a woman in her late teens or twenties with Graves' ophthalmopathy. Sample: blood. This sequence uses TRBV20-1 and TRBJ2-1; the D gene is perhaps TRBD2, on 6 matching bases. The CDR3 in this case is CSAPPPAGRLWWEQFF. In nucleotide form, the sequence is TGCAGTGCTCCCCCCCCCGCGGGGAGGTTATGGTGGGAGCAGTTCTTC.